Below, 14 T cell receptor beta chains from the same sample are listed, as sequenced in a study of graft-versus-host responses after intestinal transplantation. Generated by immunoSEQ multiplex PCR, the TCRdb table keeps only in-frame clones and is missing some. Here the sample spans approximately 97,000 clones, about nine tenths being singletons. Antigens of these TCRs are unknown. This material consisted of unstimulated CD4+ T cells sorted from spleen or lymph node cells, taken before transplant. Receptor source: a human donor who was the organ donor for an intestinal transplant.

The CDR3 DNA sequence: TGTGCCATCAGTGAGGACAGCGAAAAACTGTTTTTT. Amino acids: CAISEDSEKLFF. The gene calls are TRBV10-3 and TRBJ1-4, with a possible D match to TRBD1 (5 bases). V dropped 2 bases and J dropped 8 bases, with 6 bases sitting between them. Germline V gene sequence: CDR1 ENHRY, CDR2 SYGVKD. The CDR3 has 12 residues.

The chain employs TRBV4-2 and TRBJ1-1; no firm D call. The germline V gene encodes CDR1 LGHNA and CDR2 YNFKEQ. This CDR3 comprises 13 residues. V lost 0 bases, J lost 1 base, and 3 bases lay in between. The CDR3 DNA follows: TGTGCCAGCAGCCAAGAGAGGAACACTGAAGCTTTCTTT. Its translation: CASSQERNTEAFF.

The CDR3 sequence: CAWSRGFGEETQYF. CDR3 in DNA: TGTGCCTGGAGTCGGGGGTTTGGGGAAGAGACCCAGTACTTC. The rearrangement links TRBV30 to TRBJ2-5; D perhaps matches TRBD2 (6 bases). Per the germline V gene, CDR1 is GTSNPN and CDR2 is SVGIG (reference sequence). V was shortened by 2 bases and J by 3 bases, with 13 bases between the two germline ends. The CDR3 totals 14 residues.

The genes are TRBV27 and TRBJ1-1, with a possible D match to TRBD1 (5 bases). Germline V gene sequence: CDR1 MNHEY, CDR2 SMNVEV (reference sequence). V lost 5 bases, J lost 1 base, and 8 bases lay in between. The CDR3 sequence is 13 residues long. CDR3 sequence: CASSRGKNTEAFF. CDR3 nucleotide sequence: TGTGCCAGCAGTCGGGGGAAGAACACTGAAGCTTTCTTT.

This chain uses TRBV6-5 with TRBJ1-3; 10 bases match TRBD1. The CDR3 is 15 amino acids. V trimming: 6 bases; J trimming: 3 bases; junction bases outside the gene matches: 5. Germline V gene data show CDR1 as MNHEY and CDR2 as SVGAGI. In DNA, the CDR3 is TGTGCCAGCAGGAGACAGGGGGCCCTTGGAAACACCATATATTTT. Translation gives CASRRQGALGNTIYF.

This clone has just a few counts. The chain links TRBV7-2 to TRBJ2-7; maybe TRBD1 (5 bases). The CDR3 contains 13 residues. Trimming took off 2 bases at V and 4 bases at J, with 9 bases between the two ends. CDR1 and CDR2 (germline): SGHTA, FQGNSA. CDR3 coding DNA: TGTGCCAGCAGCTTAAGTCCAGGGTACGAGCAGTACTTC. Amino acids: CASSLSPGYEQYF.

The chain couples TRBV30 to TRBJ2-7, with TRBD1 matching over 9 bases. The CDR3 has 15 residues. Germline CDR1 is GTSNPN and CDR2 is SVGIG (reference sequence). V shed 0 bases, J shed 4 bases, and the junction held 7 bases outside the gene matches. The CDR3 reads CAWSVGTGRGYEQYF. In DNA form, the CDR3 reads TGTGCCTGGAGTGTAGGGACAGGGAGGGGTTACGAGCAGTACTTC.

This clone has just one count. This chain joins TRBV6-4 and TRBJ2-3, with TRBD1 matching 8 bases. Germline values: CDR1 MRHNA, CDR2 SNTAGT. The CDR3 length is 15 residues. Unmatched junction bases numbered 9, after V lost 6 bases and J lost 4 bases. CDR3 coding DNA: TGTGCCAGCAGCAAAACAGGGGGGTGGGCAGATACGCAGTATTTT. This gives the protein CASSKTGGWADTQYF.

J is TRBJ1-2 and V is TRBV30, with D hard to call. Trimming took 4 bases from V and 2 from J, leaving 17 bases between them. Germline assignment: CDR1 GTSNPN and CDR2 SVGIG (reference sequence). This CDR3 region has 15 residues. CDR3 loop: CAWNPHGRPNYGYTF. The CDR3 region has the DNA TGTGCCTGGAACCCTCACGGGAGGCCAAACTATGGCTACACCTTC.

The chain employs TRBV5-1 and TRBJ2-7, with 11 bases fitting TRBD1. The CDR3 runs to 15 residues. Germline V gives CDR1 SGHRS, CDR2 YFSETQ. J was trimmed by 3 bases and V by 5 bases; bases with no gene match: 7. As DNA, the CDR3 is TGCGCCAGCAGGGTAGCCGGGACAGGGGGCTACGAGCAGTACTTC. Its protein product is CASRVAGTGGYEQYF.

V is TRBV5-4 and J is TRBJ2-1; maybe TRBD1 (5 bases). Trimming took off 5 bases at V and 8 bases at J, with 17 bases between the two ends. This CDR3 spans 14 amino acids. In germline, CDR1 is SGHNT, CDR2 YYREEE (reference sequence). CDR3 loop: CASRRGEFYDEQFF. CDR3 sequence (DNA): TGTGCCAGCAGAAGGGGTGAATTTTACGATGAGCAGTTCTTC.

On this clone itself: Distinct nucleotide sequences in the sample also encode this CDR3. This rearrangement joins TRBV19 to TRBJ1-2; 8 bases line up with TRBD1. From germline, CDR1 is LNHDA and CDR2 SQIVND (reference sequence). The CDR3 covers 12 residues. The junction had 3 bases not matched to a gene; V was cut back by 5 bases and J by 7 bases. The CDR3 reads CASSDRGSGYTF. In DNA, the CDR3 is TGTGCCAGTAGTGACAGGGGATCTGGCTACACCTTC.

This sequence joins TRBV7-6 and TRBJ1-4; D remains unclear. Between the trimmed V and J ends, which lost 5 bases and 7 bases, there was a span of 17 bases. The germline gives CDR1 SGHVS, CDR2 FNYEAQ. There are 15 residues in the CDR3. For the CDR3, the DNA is TGTGCCAGCAGCCTAGGGTGGAGTCTGAGTGAAAAACTGTTTTTT. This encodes CASSLGWSLSEKLFF.

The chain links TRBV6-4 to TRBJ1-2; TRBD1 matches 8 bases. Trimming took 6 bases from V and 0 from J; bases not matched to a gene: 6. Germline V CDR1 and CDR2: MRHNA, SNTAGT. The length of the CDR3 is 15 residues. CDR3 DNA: TGTGCCAGCAGAGTACAGGGGGTTTCTAACTATGGCTACACCTTC. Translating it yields CASRVQGVSNYGYTF.